Presented here are 6 T cell receptor beta chains from one specimen sequenced in a study of T cells after posttransplantation cyclophosphamide. Busulfan-fludarabine conditioning, marrow transplant, and cyclophosphamide on days +3 and +4 were administered. Here immunoSEQ multiplex PCR was the method, and the copy in TCRdb shows in-frame clones only, minus some. The table has about 22,000 clones, 86% seen once. The sequenced sample was PBMCs, obtained after allogeneic stem cell transplant with posttransplant cyclophosphamide. These receptors all stem from a female patient in her 30s who received an allogeneic stem cell transplant from an unrelated donor, was CMV-positive, and had no GVHD. Some of the T cells may derive from the graft donor.

The gene calls are TRBV5-1 and TRBJ2-2; maybe TRBD2 (6 bases). Germline CDR1 and CDR2: SGHRS and YFSETQ. This CDR3 is 15 amino acids long. Trimming took 0 bases from V and 0 from J, leaving 6 bases between them. The CDR3 DNA reads as TGCGCCAGCAGCTTGGGACTAGCGAACACCGGGGAGCTGTTTTTT. Residues: CASSLGLANTGELFF.

This chain uses TRBV5-4 with TRBJ1-5, with 7 bases aligning to TRBD1. The germline gives CDR1 SGHNT, CDR2 YYREEE (reference sequence). This CDR3 region has 15 residues. The junction had 5 bases not matched to a gene; V was cut back by 5 bases and J by 0 bases. CDR3 DNA: TGTGCCAGCAGACCCGGGACAGATAGCAATCAGCCCCAGCATTTT. It yields the protein CASRPGTDSNQPQHF.

The chain employs TRBV19 and TRBJ2-5, with 11 bases fitting TRBD2. The V gene end was trimmed by 3 bases and the J gene end by 2 bases; junction bases not matched to a gene: 2. CDR1 is LNHDA, CDR2 SQIVND, per germline (reference sequence). The CDR3 is 15 amino acids. CDR3 sequence (DNA): TGTGCCAGTAGTATGGGACTAGCGGTTCAAGAGACCCAGTACTTC. Encoded protein: CASSMGLAVQETQYF. Full variable domain (remainder filled in from reference TRBV19 and TRBJ2-5): DGGITQSPKYLFRKEGQNVTLSCEQNLNHDAMYWYRQDPGQGLRLIYYSQIVNDFQKGDIAEGYSVSREKKESFPLTVTSAQKNPTAFYLCASSMGLAVQETQYFGPGTRLLVL.

This clone showed up just a few times. V gene TRBV6-5 combines with J gene TRBJ2-1; D is unclear. Germline V gene lookup returns CDR1 MNHEY and CDR2 SVGAGI. Trimming removed 5 bases at V and 9 bases at J, with 11 bases between. This CDR3 has 12 residues. CDR3 residues: CASSQLFGEQFF. For the CDR3, the DNA is TGTGCCAGCAGTCAACTCTTCGGTGAGCAGTTCTTC.

On this clone itself: No conserved phenylalanine or tryptophan ends this CDR3, so it is likely a read error. The DNA is omitted, as the CDR3 cannot be located on it reliably, and the CDR3 follows TCRdb's listing. The rearrangement joins TRBV7-9 to TRBJ2-3; the tabulated D call, TRBD1, remains unverified against the DNA. The CDR3 spans 13 residues, counting both ends. Germline-derived CDR1 and CDR2 are SEHNR and FQNEAQ (reference sequence). The CDR3 spells CASSQGTGSIENV.

The chain joins TRBV4-2 to TRBJ2-7; no clear D gene. CDR3 length: 13 residues. Germline CDR1 reads LGHNA; CDR2 reads YNFKEQ. Trimming left V 1 base short and J 2 bases short, with 6 bases between. CDR3 in amino acids: CASSQGATYEQYF. For the CDR3, the DNA is TGTGCCAGCAGCCAAGGGGCTACCTACGAGCAGTACTTC.